This entry lists 16 T cell receptor beta chains sequenced from one sample in a study of blood T cell repertoires in COVID-19. TCRdb keeps only in-frame clones here, not all; method: immunoSEQ multiplex PCR. The sample shows 200,000 to 250,000 clones, approximately 85% of them seen only once. The sequenced sample consisted of peripheral blood. These receptors were collected from a woman at least 80 years old with COVID-19, enrolled during active disease.

The chain uses TRBV10-3 and TRBJ2-3; 9 bases fit TRBD1. The CDR3 is 14 amino acids. V was pared by 8 bases and J by 4 bases, with 7 bases of the junction left unmatched. Germline loops: CDR1 ENHRY, CDR2 SYGVKD. CDR3 sequence (DNA): TGTGCCATCTCACGACAGGGGGGCCCAGATACGCAGTATTTT. The encoded protein is CAISRQGGPDTQYF.

The genes are TRBV7-2 and TRBJ2-4, with 11 positions matching TRBD2. This CDR3 is built from 19 residues. With V trimmed by 3 bases and J by 0 bases, 10 bases remained unmatched. The V gene's germline CDR1 is SGHTA and CDR2 FQGNSA. The CDR3 sequence is CASSLIAGGSDLAKNIQYF. The CDR3, as DNA: TGTGCCAGCAGCTTGATAGCGGGAGGGAGCGACCTAGCCAAAAACATTCAGTACTTC.

This sequence joins TRBV5-5 and TRBJ2-4; possible D gene TRBD1, 5 bases. The CDR3 has 15 residues. Germline values: CDR1 SGHKS, CDR2 YYEKEE (reference sequence). The V end was cut by 1 base, the J end by 2 bases, with 10 bases between. CDR3 bases: TGTGCCAGCAGCTTGTTGTGGACAACCAAAAACATTCAGTACTTC. This sequence encodes CASSLLWTTKNIQYF.

The rearrangement joins TRBV7-3 to TRBJ1-1; 7 nucleotides agree with TRBD1. V lost 1 base to trimming and J lost 1 base; unmatched junction nucleotides: 0. The CDR3 is 14 amino acids. Germline-derived CDR1 and CDR2 are SGHTA and FQGTGA. In nucleotides, the CDR3 is TGTGCCAGCAGCTTAAAGGGGGCGAACACTGAAGCTTTCTTT. It encodes CASSLKGANTEAFF.

V gene TRBV7-9 combines with J gene TRBJ1-2; 8 bases match TRBD1. There are 12 residues in the CDR3. Trimming cost V 4 bases and J 13 bases; bases outside gene matches: 8. Germline assignment: CDR1 SEHNR and CDR2 FQNEAQ (reference sequence). The CDR3 here is CASSSRGTGGTF. The CDR3 DNA is TGTGCCAGCAGCTCGCGGGGGACAGGCGGCACCTTC.

The chain has TRBV25-1 and TRBJ2-7, with D unresolved. The germline CDR1 and CDR2 sequences are MGHDK and SYGVNS. This CDR3 comprises 13 residues. With 4 bases removed from V and 5 bases from J, the gap between germline ends came to 12 bases. The DNA for the CDR3 is TGTGCCAGCAGTGTCGCCAACCGGGACGAGCAGTACTTC. It is translated as CASSVANRDEQYF.

This clone was seen just once. V and J are TRBV19 and TRBJ2-5, with 7 bases fitting TRBD2. The ends lost 2 bases at V and 7 bases at J; junction bases unmatched: 7. The CDR3 contains 14 residues. Germline V gives CDR1 LNHDA, CDR2 SQIVND (reference sequence). CDR3 nucleotides: TGTGCCAGTAGTATATCGGGGGAGGGTTTGACCCAGTACTTC. This sequence encodes CASSISGEGLTQYF.

This clone was recorded only once. The V gene is TRBV3-1 (or the pseudogene TRBV3-2), the J gene TRBJ2-2; D ambiguous. The germline V gene has CDR1 LGHDT and CDR2 YNNKEL (reference sequence). The ends were cut back, 1 base at V and 0 bases at J, with 6 bases in the middle. The CDR3 runs to 15 residues. CDR3 in DNA: TGTGCCAGCAGCCAAGTTGAGGCGAACACCGGGGAGCTGTTTTTT. Encoded protein: CASSQVEANTGELFF.

The chain carries TRBV29-1 and TRBJ2-5; 8 positions match TRBD2. CDR1 and CDR2 (germline): SQVTM, ANQGSEA. This CDR3 has 12 residues. V lost 5 bases and J lost 5; bases outside the gene matches: 4. The CDR3 is CSVYGGGETQYF. DNA of the CDR3: TGCAGCGTTTACGGCGGGGGGGAGACCCAGTACTTC.

The CDR3 is CASTPRGFNEKLFF. The CDR3 coding sequence is TGTGCCAGCACCCCTAGGGGGTTCAATGAAAAACTGTTTTTT. This chain joins TRBV5-8 and TRBJ1-4; a weak D match, TRBD1 (6 bases). From germline, CDR1 is SGHTS and CDR2 YDEGEE. Trimming took 6 bases from V and 5 from J, leaving 14 bases between them. This CDR3 has 14 residues. Full variable domain (remainder filled in from reference TRBV5-8 and TRBJ1-4): EAGVTQSPTHLIKTRGQQATLRCSPISGHTSVYWYQQALGLGLQFLLWYDEGEERNRGNFPPRFSGRQFPNYSSELNVNALELEDSALYLCASTPRGFNEKLFFGSGTQLSVL.

This chain joins TRBV19 and TRBJ1-6, with D possibly TRBD1 on 6 matching bases. V was pared by 9 bases and J by 9 bases, with 18 bases between. CDR3 length: 14 residues. Looked up from germline, CDR1 is LNHDA and CDR2 is SQIVND (reference sequence). In nucleotides, the CDR3 is TGTGCCAGCGGACAGAAAGATAGGACTTCACCCCTCCACTTT. Translating gives CASGQKDRTSPLHF. The full variable domain, its missing parts supplied by reference TRBV19 and TRBJ1-6, is DGGITQSPKYLFRKEGQNVTLSCEQNLNHDAMYWYRQDPGQGLRLIYYSQIVNDFQKGDIAEGYSVSREKKESFPLTVTSAQKNPTAFYLCASGQKDRTSPLHFGNGTRLTVT.

This clone was recorded once. The DNA for the CDR3 is TGCGCCAGCAGCTTGGAGGCAGGGGGGAACTATGGCTACACCTTC. Amino acids: CASSLEAGGNYGYTF. J is TRBJ1-2 and V is TRBV5-1; 7 bases fit TRBD1. CDR1 and CDR2 from the germline V gene are SGHRS and YFSETQ. The CDR3 covers 15 residues. Unmatched junction bases numbered 4, after V lost 0 bases and J lost 2 bases.

Judged by abundance, this clone is medium-sized (0.01 to 0.1%). V is TRBV7-3 and J is TRBJ2-3; 8 nucleotides match TRBD2. The ends lost 5 bases at V and 0 bases at J; junction bases unmatched: 7. Germline V lookup: CDR1 SGHTA, CDR2 FQGTGA. This CDR3 contains 16 residues. The CDR3 reads CASSLGLADSTDTQYF. DNA of the CDR3: TGTGCCAGCAGCCTAGGACTAGCCGATAGCACAGATACGCAGTATTTT.

As for this clone: The identical CDR3 is also encoded by other nucleotide sequences in the sample. The rearrangement uses TRBV5-1 and TRBJ2-3; possibly TRBD1 for D (6 bases). Trimming shortened V by 4 bases and J by 2 bases, and 11 bases separated the two germline ends. The CDR3 loop spans 14 amino acids. Germline V gene lookup returns CDR1 SGHRS and CDR2 YFSETQ. The CDR3 coding sequence is TGCGCCAGCAGCCCCGGACAGTCCACAGATACGCAGTATTTT. Its protein product is CASSPGQSTDTQYF.

This clone has just one count. The chain joins TRBV5-4 to TRBJ2-7; TRBD2 matches at 11 bases. Germline V CDR1 and CDR2: SGHNT, YYREEE (reference sequence). Germline trimming cut 10 bases from V and 1 base from J; bases unmatched to any gene: 13. This CDR3 spans 16 amino acids. The CDR3 loop is CAASLAGGLRSYEQYF. CDR3 sequence (DNA): TGTGCCGCCTCTCTAGCGGGGGGCCTGAGATCCTACGAGCAGTACTTC.

The chain couples TRBV5-8 to TRBJ2-4; no clear D gene. CDR1 and CDR2 (germline): SGHTS, YDEGEE. Trimming shortened V by 0 bases and J by 1 base, and 11 bases separated the two germline ends. CDR3 length equals 16 residues. The CDR3 DNA reads as TGTGCCAGCAGCTTGGGTGAGGTTCTGGCCAAAAACATTCAGTACTTC. Translated: CASSLGEVLAKNIQYF.